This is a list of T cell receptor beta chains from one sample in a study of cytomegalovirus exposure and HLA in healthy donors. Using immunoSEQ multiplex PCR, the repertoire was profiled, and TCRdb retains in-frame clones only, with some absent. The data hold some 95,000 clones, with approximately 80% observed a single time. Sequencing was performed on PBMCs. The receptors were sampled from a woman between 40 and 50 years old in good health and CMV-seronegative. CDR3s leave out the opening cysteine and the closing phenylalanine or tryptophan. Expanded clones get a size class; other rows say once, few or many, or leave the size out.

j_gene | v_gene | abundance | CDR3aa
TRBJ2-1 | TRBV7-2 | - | ASSRVAGGLVYEQF
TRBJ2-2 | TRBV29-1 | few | SVEAQGGELF
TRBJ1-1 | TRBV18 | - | ASSDRDGAF
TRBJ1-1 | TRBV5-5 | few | ASLGQLNTEAF
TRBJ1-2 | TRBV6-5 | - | ASSYSGQGVPYGYT
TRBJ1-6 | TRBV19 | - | ASSTQGVGSPLH
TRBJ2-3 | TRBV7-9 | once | ASSSLAGGPEDTQY
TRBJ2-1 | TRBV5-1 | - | ASSFQDYPSKQF
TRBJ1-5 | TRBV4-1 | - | ASSGNGVSNQPQH
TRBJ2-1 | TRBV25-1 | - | ASRTSGYNEQF
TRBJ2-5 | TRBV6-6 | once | ASRLDSYTTQETQY
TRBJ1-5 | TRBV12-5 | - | ASDLDTDSNQPQH
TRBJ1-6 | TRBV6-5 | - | ASSAYRSPLH
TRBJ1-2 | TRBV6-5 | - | ASSYSLGGYT
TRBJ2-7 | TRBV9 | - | ASSVATTSLEQY
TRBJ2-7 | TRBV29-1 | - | SVGTSGRVYEQY
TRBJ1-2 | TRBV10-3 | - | AISESGGSWGDGHT
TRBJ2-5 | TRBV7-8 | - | ASSKGIQETQY
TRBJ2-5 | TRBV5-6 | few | ASSLSAGPRTQY
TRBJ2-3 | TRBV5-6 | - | ASSLADRGRLDTDTQY
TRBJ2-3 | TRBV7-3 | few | ASSLGLDTQY
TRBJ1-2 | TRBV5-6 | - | ASSLDPAGTRGYT
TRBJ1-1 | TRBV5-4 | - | ASSPNRGRDEAF
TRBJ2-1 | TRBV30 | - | AWSLGGRYNEQF
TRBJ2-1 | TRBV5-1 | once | ASSWGLAGGRNEQF
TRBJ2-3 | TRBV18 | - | ASSPLGRQGRGTDTQY
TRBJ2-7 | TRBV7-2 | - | ASSSSGGSSYEQY
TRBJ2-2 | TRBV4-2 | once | ASSQKLSRGVNTGELF
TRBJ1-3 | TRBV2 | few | ASNRPKSSGNTIY
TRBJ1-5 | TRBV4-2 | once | ASSPDRGSNQPQH
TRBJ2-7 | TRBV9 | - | ASSVEGGGMEYEQY
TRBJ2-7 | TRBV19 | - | ASSGTGTHEQY
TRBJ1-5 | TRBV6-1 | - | ASSFRGQPQH
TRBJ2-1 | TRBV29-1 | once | SVDSGLEINEQF
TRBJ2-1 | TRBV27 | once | ASSYRSGGAYNEQF
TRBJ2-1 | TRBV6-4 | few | ASRQHSSYNEQF
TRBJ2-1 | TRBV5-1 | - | ASNRDRGGNEQF
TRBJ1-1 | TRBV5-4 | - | ASSLAQGGVTEAF
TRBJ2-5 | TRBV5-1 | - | ASSGQRGETQY
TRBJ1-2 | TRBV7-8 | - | ASSPWNGGQYGYT
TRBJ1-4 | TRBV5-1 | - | ASSLDRVEKLF
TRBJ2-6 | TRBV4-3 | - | ASSQAKGRDSGANVLT
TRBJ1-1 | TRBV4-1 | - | ASSQATLIMNTEAF
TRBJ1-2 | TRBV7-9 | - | ASSLGRSSRDSSNYGYT
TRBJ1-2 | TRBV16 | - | ASSQSQGRVYKDGYT
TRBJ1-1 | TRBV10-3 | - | AISESQGSAAF
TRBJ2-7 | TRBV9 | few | ASSVGQGPPYEQY
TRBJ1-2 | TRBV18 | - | ASSLDQRQTHYGYT
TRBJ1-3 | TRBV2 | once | ASRMDRGNTIY
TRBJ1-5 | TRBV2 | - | ASSWTSNQPQH
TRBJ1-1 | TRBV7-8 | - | ASSFGVEAF
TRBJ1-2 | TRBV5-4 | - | ASSWLSGGEYGYT
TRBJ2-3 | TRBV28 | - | ASSFAGGYTDTQY
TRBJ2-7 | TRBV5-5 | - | ASSFVFAPGQGTYYEQY
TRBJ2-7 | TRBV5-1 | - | ASSRGGQGKGEQY